Detailed here is one T cell receptor (beta chain). This CDR3 contains 16 residues. The germline gives CDR1 MDHEN, CDR2 SYDVKM. Trimming left V 5 bases short and J 1 base short, with 16 bases between. In the original analysis: From reference gene primer amplification, estimates of nucleated cell counts were derived. TCRdb's table, derived via immunoSEQ multiplex PCR, lists solely in-frame clones and lacks some. The V and J calls and clone size come from that table; D and trimming were worked out from the DNA. The sample records about 170,000 clones, 65% to 85% being singletons. The sample is drawn from a study of blood T cell repertoires in COVID-19. In the study overall: Acute and convalescent COVID-19 specimens originated in the United States, Italy and Spain.

The rearrangement joins TRBV28 to TRBJ2-3, with D possibly matching TRBD1 (6 bases). The sequence derives from a human donor with acute or convalescent COVID-19. The donor label of this sample is uncertain. Sequencing input: peripheral blood. Here the CDR3 reads CASSPGGRGRTDTQYF. DNA for the CDR3: TGTGCCAGCAGTCCAGGAGGCAGGGGTCGCACAGATACGCAGTATTTT.